The 18 T cell receptor beta chains in this list originate from one sample, sequenced in a study of blood T cell repertoires in COVID-19. Data came from immunoSEQ multiplex PCR; TCRdb stores just in-frame clones and leaves some out. The table records 90,000 to 120,000 clones, approximately 90% of them present only once. The material sequenced was peripheral blood. The source is a woman aged 25 to 45 with acute or convalescent COVID-19.

This clone was recorded once. The chain uses TRBV4-3 and TRBJ2-3, with TRBD2 matching over 8 bases. Germline V gene sequence: CDR1 LGHNA, CDR2 YSLEER. The trim removed 0 bases at V and 6 bases at J, leaving 8 bases unmatched. CDR3 length: 16 amino acids. The DNA for the CDR3 is TGCGCCAGCAGCCAAGATAGGCGGGGGGTGGGGGATACGCAGTATTTT. Residues: CASSQDRRGVGDTQYF.

The J gene is TRBJ1-5, the V gene TRBV30; no clear D. Trimming removed 2 bases at V and 6 bases at J, with 11 bases between. In germline, CDR1 is GTSNPN, CDR2 SVGIG (reference sequence). CDR3 length: 13 amino acids. CDR3 loop: CAWSLQASQPQHF. The CDR3 region has the DNA TGTGCCTGGAGTCTCCAGGCGAGTCAGCCCCAGCATTTT.

The chain employs TRBV10-3 and TRBJ1-6, with 9 positions matching TRBD1. The CDR3 has 14 residues. Germline CDR1 ENHRY, CDR2 SYGVKD. J gave up 6 bases and V 6 bases, and 3 bases lay outside the gene matches. The CDR3 DNA sequence: TGTGCCATCAGCCGGACAGGGGCTAATTCACCCCTCCACTTT. Translation gives CAISRTGANSPLHF.

V gene TRBV5-1 combines with J gene TRBJ2-3; TRBD1 matches at 9 bases. The CDR3 extends over 17 amino acids. With 1 base clipped from V and 1 base from J, the junction kept 7 bases outside the gene matches. The germline V gene has CDR1 SGHRS and CDR2 YFSETQ. Here the CDR3 reads CASSLWARTGGTDTQYF. CDR3 DNA sequence: TGCGCCAGCAGCTTGTGGGCTAGGACAGGGGGCACAGATACGCAGTATTTT.

J is TRBJ1-1 and V is TRBV19; 8 bases are a match to TRBD1. J gave up 0 bases and V 4 bases, and 7 bases lay outside the gene matches. Germline V CDR1 and CDR2: LNHDA, SQIVND (reference sequence). The CDR3 is 16 residues long. CDR3 sequence reads: CASSTPGGLMNTEAFF. As DNA, the CDR3 is TGTGCCAGTAGTACCCCAGGGGGCTTAATGAACACTGAAGCTTTCTTT.

The chain carries TRBV4-3 and TRBJ2-3, with 7 bases matching TRBD2. V lost 4 bases, J lost 1 base, and 11 bases stayed unmatched. Germline values: CDR1 LGHNA, CDR2 YSLEER. This CDR3 region has 17 residues. As DNA, the CDR3 is TGCGCCAGCAGCCGACTTCTAGCGGAAGATGGCACAGATACGCAGTATTTT. It is translated as CASSRLLAEDGTDTQYF.

The chain's CDR3 is CASIHGGEGISPLHF. CDR3 in DNA: TGTGCCAGCATTCACGGGGGTGAGGGGATTTCACCCCTCCACTTT. This rearrangement joins TRBV28 to TRBJ1-6; weak D call: TRBD1 (5 bases). V lost 7 bases and J 9 bases, leaving 19 bases between the germline ends. This CDR3 has 15 residues. CDR1 and CDR2 (germline): MDHEN, SYDVKM.

The V call is TRBV9, the J call TRBJ1-1; 12 nucleotides agree with TRBD1. Germline-derived CDR1 and CDR2 are SGDLS and YYNGEE. The CDR3 has 17 residues. V dropped 3 bases and J dropped 0; count of bases not matched to a gene: 6. The CDR3 sequence is CASSDGTGGLLNTEAFF. The CDR3 region has the DNA TGTGCCAGCAGCGACGGGACAGGGGGCTTATTGAACACTGAAGCTTTCTTT.

J is TRBJ1-2 and V is TRBV7-2; 7 positions agree with TRBD1. Germline V gene sequence: CDR1 SGHTA, CDR2 FQGNSA. With 6 bases clipped from V and 4 bases from J, the junction kept 5 bases outside the gene matches. The CDR3 consists of 13 residues. CDR3 loop: CASSSGQAYGYTF. The CDR3 DNA sequence: TGTGCCAGCAGTTCCGGACAGGCCTATGGCTACACCTTC.

This clone showed up just once. The chain employs TRBV7-9 and TRBJ2-7; TRBD1 agrees at 7 bases. CDR1 SEHNR and CDR2 FQNEAQ come from the germline V gene (reference sequence). CDR3 length equals 15 residues. The ends lost 5 bases at V and 0 bases at J; junction bases unmatched: 7. For the CDR3, the DNA is TGTGCCAGCAGCCGAGACAGGGCCGCCTCCTACGAGCAGTACTTC. Translating it yields CASSRDRAASYEQYF.

Written as DNA, the CDR3 is TGTGCCAGCAGCGTGCCCCCCCTAGCGGGGGGGATAAATGAGCAGTTCTTC. Amino acids: CASSVPPLAGGINEQFF. The chain is built from TRBV9 and TRBJ2-1, with 12 nucleotides matching TRBD2. Germline values: CDR1 SGDLS, CDR2 YYNGEE. The CDR3 spans 17 residues. The J segment lost 7 bases and the V segment lost 2 bases, leaving 10 bases of the junction unmatched.

V usage is TRBV10-3 and J usage is TRBJ1-5; 7 bases fit TRBD1. The V gene's germline CDR1 is ENHRY and CDR2 SYGVKD. The V gene end was trimmed by 11 bases and the J gene end by 0 bases; junction bases not matched to a gene: 10. This CDR3 spans 15 amino acids. The CDR3 is CAPRGQAYSNQPQHF. CDR3 in DNA: TGTGCCCCGAGAGGACAGGCATATAGCAATCAGCCCCAGCATTTT.

The chain carries TRBV5-4 and TRBJ1-1; maybe TRBD1 (6 bases). Between the trimmed V and J ends, which lost 4 bases and 8 bases, there was a span of 15 bases. This CDR3 is built from 13 residues. Germline V gives CDR1 SGHNT, CDR2 YYREEE (reference sequence). CDR3 in amino acids: CASSPAGVPEAFF. CDR3 DNA: TGTGCCAGCAGCCCCGCAGGGGTCCCAGAAGCTTTCTTT.

CDR3 nucleotides: TGCGCCAAAACTACGGGACAGGGGCCTTATGGCTACACCTTC. This encodes CAKTTGQGPYGYTF. The chain couples TRBV5-1 to TRBJ1-2; 10 positions agree with TRBD1. Unmatched junction bases numbered 10, after V lost 9 bases and J lost 5 bases. The germline V gene encodes CDR1 SGHRS and CDR2 YFSETQ. This CDR3 contains 14 residues. Full variable domain (outside the CDR3, taken from reference TRBV5-1 and TRBJ1-2): KAGVTQTPRYLIKTRGQQVTLSCSPISGHRSVSWYQQTPGQGLQFLFEYFSETQRNKGNFPGRFSGRQFSNSRSEMNVSTLELGDSALYLCAKTTGQGPYGYTFGSGTRLTVV.

The V gene is TRBV19, the J gene TRBJ1-4; TRBD1 matches at 9 bases. The trim removed 6 bases at V and 8 bases at J, leaving 4 bases unmatched. Germline V gene data show CDR1 as LNHDA and CDR2 as SQIVND (reference sequence). This CDR3 is built from 13 residues. Written as DNA, the CDR3 is TGTGCCAGTAGGGGGACAGGGAGCGAAAAACTGTTTTTT. Translated: CASRGTGSEKLFF.

This clone was detected once. V is TRBV12-5 and J is TRBJ2-7; the match to TRBD2 covers 9 bases. Germline values: CDR1 LGHNT, CDR2 FRNRAP. This CDR3 has 16 amino acids. V shed 2 bases, J shed 6 bases, and the junction held 11 bases outside the gene matches. The CDR3 spells CASGLFLAGNGGEQYF. The CDR3 region has the DNA TGTGCTAGTGGTTTGTTCCTAGCGGGGAACGGGGGCGAGCAGTACTTC.

V usage is TRBV10-3 and J usage is TRBJ2-7; 9 positions match TRBD2. This CDR3 is 14 amino acids long. Trimming at V came to 6 bases and at J to 1 base, leaving 4 bases not matched to a gene. Germline V gene sequence: CDR1 ENHRY, CDR2 SYGVKD. The CDR3 sequence is CAISLAGDSYEQYF. The CDR3 DNA sequence: TGTGCCATCAGCTTAGCGGGAGATTCCTACGAGCAGTACTTC.

This clone has just one count. This chain joins TRBV5-4 and TRBJ2-7; TRBD1 agrees at 10 bases. CDR1 SGHNT and CDR2 YYREEE come from the germline V gene (reference sequence). V was pared by 2 bases and J by 4 bases, with 6 bases of the junction left unmatched. This CDR3 region has 15 residues. The CDR3: CASSLGQGGNYEQYF. The DNA for the CDR3 is TGTGCCAGCAGCTTAGGACAGGGGGGGAATTACGAGCAGTACTTC.